These 15 T cell receptor beta chains were sequenced from one sample in a study of blood T cell repertoires in COVID-19. TCRdb keeps only in-frame clones here, not all; method: immunoSEQ multiplex PCR. Of about 200,000 clones detected, almost 85% appear once; the ten largest clones hold 6.5% to 7%. Material for sequencing was peripheral blood. The receptors shown here come from a human donor with acute or convalescent COVID-19. The donor label of this sample is uncertain.

This chain joins TRBV6-6 and TRBJ2-3; D may be TRBD2 (5 bases). The germline gives CDR1 MNHNY, CDR2 SVGAGI (reference sequence). The CDR3 runs to 13 residues. V lost 5 bases and J 2 bases, leaving 8 bases between the germline ends. The CDR3 DNA is TGTGCCAGCAGTATCGGACTCACAGATACGCAGTATTTT. It specifies CASSIGLTDTQYF.

The CDR3 region is CASSLGRGSNEQYF. The CDR3 coding sequence is TGTGCCAGCAGCTTAGGCAGGGGGTCTAACGAGCAGTACTTC. The chain combines TRBV7-3 with TRBJ2-7, with 7 bases fitting TRBD1. The V gene's germline CDR1 is SGHTA and CDR2 FQGTGA. Trimming at V came to 2 bases and at J to 5 bases, leaving 6 bases not matched to a gene. This CDR3 has 14 residues.

This clone has just one count. Here the CDR3 reads CASSIAGQHNQPQHF. In DNA, the CDR3 is TGTGCCAGTAGTATAGCCGGACAGCACAATCAGCCCCAGCATTTT. V gene TRBV19 combines with J gene TRBJ1-5; possibly TRBD1 for D (6 bases). CDR1 is LNHDA and CDR2 is SQIVND in the germline V gene (reference sequence). V dropped 1 base and J dropped 3 bases, with 10 bases sitting between them. CDR3 length: 15 residues.

This rearrangement joins TRBV1 to TRBJ2-7; the D segment call TRBD2 is taken from the table without a DNA check. TRBV1 is deemed a pseudogene. The CDR3 totals 14 residues. The CDR3 here is CTSTRELETYEQYF. The CDR3 coding sequence is TGCACCAGCACCCGGGAGCTGGAAACCTACGAGCAGTACTTC.

The V and J genes are TRBV19 and TRBJ2-7; 8 bases map to TRBD1. This CDR3 is built from 13 residues. The junction had 4 bases not matched to a gene; V was cut back by 5 bases and J by 4 bases. Germline V gene data show CDR1 as LNHDA and CDR2 as SQIVND (reference sequence). CDR3 DNA: TGTGCCAGTAGTCCGGGGGACAGGTACGAGCAGTACTTC. Its protein is CASSPGDRYEQYF.

This sequence joins TRBV27 and TRBJ2-3, with 10 bases fitting TRBD1. The CDR3 is made up of 18 amino acids. Germline V gives CDR1 MNHEY, CDR2 SMNVEV (reference sequence). V shed 5 bases and J 1 base; nucleotides not matched to a gene: 12. For the CDR3, the DNA is TGTGCCAGCAGTCGTATACGGACAGGGGGTGGAGGCACAGATACGCAGTATTTT. Its translation: CASSRIRTGGGGTDTQYF.

The chain is built from TRBV19 and TRBJ2-2, with 8 bases identical to TRBD1. V dropped 3 bases and J dropped 4; count of bases not matched to a gene: 7. The CDR3 loop spans 16 amino acids. Germline V CDR1 and CDR2: LNHDA, SQIVND (reference sequence). The CDR3, as DNA: TGTGCCAGTAGTATCCCAGGGGGCTTGGTCACCGGGGAGCTGTTTTTT. It specifies CASSIPGGLVTGELFF.

The chain recombines TRBV28 with TRBJ1-4; 8 nucleotides align to TRBD1. In germline, CDR1 is MDHEN, CDR2 SYDVKM. J gave up 2 bases and V 3 bases, and 8 bases lay outside the gene matches. CDR3 length: 17 residues. CDR3 residues: CASSLDRERTTNEKLFF. DNA for the CDR3: TGTGCCAGCAGTTTGGACAGGGAAAGAACCACTAATGAAAAACTGTTTTTT.

V gene TRBV6-6 combines with J gene TRBJ2-2; 9 nucleotides match TRBD1. The CDR3 sequence is 14 residues long. Germline-derived CDR1 and CDR2 are MNHNY and SVGAGI (reference sequence). V was clipped by 7 bases and J by 7 bases; unmatched bases: 7. CDR3 nucleotides: TGTGCCAGCACCTCACAGGGGGCAGGCGGGGAGCTGTTTTTT. Protein: CASTSQGAGGELFF.

The rearrangement uses TRBV28 and TRBJ1-4, with D possibly matching TRBD1 (6 bases). Germline CDR1 MDHEN, CDR2 SYDVKM. V was pared by 7 bases and J by 6 bases, with 12 bases between. This CDR3 spans 13 amino acids. The CDR3 DNA is TGTGCCAGCATGGGAGGGGGTTATGAAAAACTGTTTTTT. Translation gives CASMGGGYEKLFF.

The rearrangement joins TRBV7-9 to TRBJ2-2; TRBD1 matches at 7 bases. V lost 5 bases, J lost 5 bases, and 8 bases stayed unmatched. The CDR3 is 15 amino acids. Germline V gives CDR1 SEHNR, CDR2 FQNEAQ (reference sequence). Written as DNA, the CDR3 is TGTGCCAGCAGCCCCAGGGGGATTGGGACCGGGGAGCTGTTTTTT. Its translation: CASSPRGIGTGELFF.

The rearrangement links TRBV5-1 to TRBJ2-3, with TRBD2 matching 10 bases. V dropped 5 bases and J dropped 2; count of bases not matched to a gene: 8. The CDR3 is made up of 16 amino acids. CDR1 is SGHRS, CDR2 YFSETQ, per germline. CDR3 sequence reads: CASRPGTSASTDTQYF. CDR3 nucleotides: TGCGCCAGCAGACCCGGGACTAGCGCCTCCACAGATACGCAGTATTTT.

The V gene is TRBV5-1, the J gene TRBJ2-1, with D possibly TRBD1 on 5 matching bases. This CDR3 contains 15 residues. Germline CDR1 SGHRS, CDR2 YFSETQ. V dropped 0 bases and J dropped 1 base, with 8 bases sitting between them. The CDR3 bases are TGCGCCAGCAGCTTGGGGGGCCCGTCCTACAATGAGCAGTTCTTC. Translated: CASSLGGPSYNEQFF.

V is TRBV2 and J is TRBJ1-2; 11 bases fit TRBD1. Germline values: CDR1 SNHLY, CDR2 FYNNEI. The V and J ends lost 10 bases and 7 bases, in that order; junction bases with no gene match: 11. The CDR3 contains 14 residues. DNA for the CDR3: TGTGCCACCCCGGGACAGGGGGGAAGACGTGGCTACACCTTC. Protein: CATPGQGGRRGYTF.

The chain is built from TRBV6-5 and TRBJ2-1; 12 positions match TRBD2. V gave up 8 bases and J gave up 4 bases; unmatched junction bases: 6. The CDR3 has 15 amino acids. Germline CDR1 and CDR2: MNHEY and SVGAGI. DNA of the CDR3: TGTGCCAGCTCCCTAGCGGGAGGGCCTTACAATGAGCAGTTCTTC. Translating it yields CASSLAGGPYNEQFF.